This T cell receptor (beta chain) stems from a study of shared clonotypes between healthy human individuals (dated by TCRdb to 2019 to 2021). For context, the study as a whole: The cohort comprised a couple of women and a few men aged 18 to 49 years. To increase sequencing depth and limit assay-specific biases, different laboratories used diverse techniques to prepare libraries and sequence TCR repertoires. To estimate repertoire size and how much clonotypes are shared between individuals, the study performed deep sequencing of blood TCR repertoires from roughly five healthy adults. For each donor, CD4 naive and CD4 memory were each run on three plates, CD8 naive on two plates, and CD8 memory on one plate. Per donor, leukapheresis produced somewhere between about 0.94 and 9 billion PBMCs.

There are 15 amino acids in the CDR3, from cysteine to phenylalanine inclusive. Just CDR3 DNA is preserved here, 45 bases in frame from base 1. Per the germline V gene, SNHLY is the CDR1 and FYNNEI is the CDR2. V is clipped by 3 bases and J by 3 bases, and the sequence between their germline boundaries is 14 bases long. The research as a whole found: Pairwise subsampling indicated that sequencing depth was expected to affect the degree of clonotype sharing among donors. Sharing across a few donors was observed for approximately 5% of naive CD4, under 4% of naive CD8, about 2.3% of memory CD4, and approximately 0.41% of memory CD8 clonotypes. Naive subsets generally had larger estimated clonotype richness than memory subsets. Only blood was sampled, and tissue TCR repertoires likely differ from those in blood. Clonotypes shared by all four sorted-subset donors showed higher generation probabilities than non-shared clonotypes. Rarefaction of sorted-subset datasets indicated incomplete sequencing despite the large sequencing depth. Because the study included only a small number of donors, the genetic and exposure-history diversity represented was limited.

As regards this clone: The antigen it binds to is not known. No base quality values were provided; no much bigger clone lies one nucleotide off.

Using the deep immunoSEQ assay, TCR CDR3 regions were amplified from genomic DNA by multiplex PCR. Extracted genomic DNA from each cell subset was distributed evenly across all wells of several immunoSEQ 96-well plates, and each plate was treated as a replicate. For sorted subsets, around 200 ng genomic DNA, equal to tens of thousands of T cell genomes, was loaded into each replicate PCR. Purified libraries were measured with a Qubit 3.0 fluorometer, size-checked on a Bioanalyzer 2100, and measured again with the KAPA Library Quantification kit. Every immunoSEQ 96-well plate was sequenced on a dedicated single-read 150-cycle Illumina NextSeq 550 flow cell. As for the original processing: The immunoSEQ output contained only junctional sequences without quality scores, so filtering could not match that applied to full-length reads. To assign V/J genes and CDR3, sequences were annotated using PyIR, a Python wrapper for IgBLAST v1.9, with IMGT germline references. Reads were filtered out if the reads had weak V/J assignments (E-value above 1e-6), no CDR3, stop codons, out-of-frame junctions, or ambiguous translated residues. V3J clonotypes were defined as sequences sharing the same inferred V gene, J gene, and CDR3 amino acid sequence. To compute the percentage overlap between repertoires, the number of shared unique clonotypes was divided by the size of the smaller repertoire. Richness of each repertoire was evaluated using RTK rarefaction, the Chao1 estimator, and Recon v2.1 estimates of unobserved clonotypes. Generation probabilities were computed with OLGA for all TCRbeta clonotypes obtained by the gDNA method from a few donors. Drawn from immuneACCESS, this table holds only the in-frame rearrangements with V and J called that TCRdb kept. Clones are partly lost; checked studies trace under half to an unresolved V gene and leave the rest unexplained. That table furnishes V, J and clone size, whereas the DNA furnished D and trimming. The sample has 500,000 or so clones on record, approximately 95% of them singletons. The ten largest clonotypes hold about 0.064% of the sample.

The donors were healthy, HIV-negative adults who had no recently reported acute infections or vaccinations. Only Caucasian adults living in Nashville, Tennessee, USA were represented among the donors. CD4+ T cells were enriched by magnetic negative selection, after which naive cells were positively selected on CD45RA and the negative fraction was taken as the memory subset. Blood was collected by leukapheresis, and PBMCs were isolated by Ficoll-Histopaque density gradient centrifugation and then cryopreserved in liquid nitrogen vapor phase. Purity and quantity of every magnetically sorted T cell population were checked by analytical flow cytometry. Each sorted fraction had its genomic DNA isolated and then quantified by UV absorbance on a Nanodrop 2000c.

The chain is assembled from TRBV2 and TRBJ2-5, and perhaps TRBD1 as D gene, on 5 matching bases. Source material: naive CD4+ T cells sorted from blood. The cell subset or site label for this specimen denotes: CD45RA+ positively selected. This sequence was found in a woman aged 30 to 39 in good health. The nucleotides read TGTGCCAGCAGTGACATTGCGACGGACAAAGAGACCCAGTACTTC. Its protein reads: CASSDIATDKETQYF.